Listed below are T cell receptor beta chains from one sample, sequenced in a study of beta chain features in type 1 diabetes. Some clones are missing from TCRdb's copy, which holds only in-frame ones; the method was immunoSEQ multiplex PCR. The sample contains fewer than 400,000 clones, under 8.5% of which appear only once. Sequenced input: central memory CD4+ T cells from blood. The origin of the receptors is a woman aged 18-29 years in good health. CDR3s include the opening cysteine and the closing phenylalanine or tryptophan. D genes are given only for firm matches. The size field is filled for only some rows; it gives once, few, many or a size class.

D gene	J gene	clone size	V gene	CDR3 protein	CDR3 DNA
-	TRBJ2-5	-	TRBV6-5	CASSYALQETQYF	TGTGCCAGCAGTTACGCACTCCAAGAGACCCAGTACTTC
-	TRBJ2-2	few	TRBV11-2	CASSFRLAGELFF	TGTGCCAGCAGCTTTCGACTAGCCGGGGAGCTGTTTTTT
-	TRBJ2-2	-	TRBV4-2	CASSQDSGGELFF	TGTGCCAGCAGCCAAGATTCTGGCGGGGAGCTGTTTTTT
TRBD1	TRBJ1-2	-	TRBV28	CASIGRGRRHYGYTF	TGTGCCAGCATAGGCAGGGGGCGTCGTCACTATGGCTACACCTTC
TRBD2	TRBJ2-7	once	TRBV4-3	CASSQERGSFYEQYF	TGCGCCAGCAGCCAAGAGCGGGGGAGCTTCTACGAGCAGTACTTC
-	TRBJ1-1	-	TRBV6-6	CASSLNRATEAFF	TGTGCCAGCAGCCTTAACAGGGCCACTGAAGCTTTCTTT
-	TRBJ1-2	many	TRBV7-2	CASSVDSLYGYTF	TGTGCCAGCAGCGTGGACAGCCTCTATGGCTACACCTTC
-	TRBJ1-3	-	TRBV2	CASSYRVGNTIYF	TGTGCCAGCAGTTACAGGGTTGGAAACACCATATATTTT
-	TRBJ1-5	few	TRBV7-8	CASSSGGVSGYDQPQHF	TGTGCCAGCAGCTCGGGTGGTGTGTCGGGCTACGATCAGCCCCAGCATTTT
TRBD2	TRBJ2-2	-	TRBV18	CASSIAGGLFTGELFF	TGTGCCAGCTCAATAGCGGGAGGGCTCTTCACCGGGGAGCTGTTTTTT
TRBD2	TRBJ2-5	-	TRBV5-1	CASSPGELAGSETQYF	TGCGCCAGCAGCCCGGGCGAACTAGCGGGATCGGAGACCCAGTACTTC
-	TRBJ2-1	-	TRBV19	CASSIAGRGQFF	TGTGCCAGTAGTATCGCCGGGCGCGGTCAGTTCTTC
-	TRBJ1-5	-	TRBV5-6	CASSLMWPGSNQPQHF	TGTGCCAGCAGCTTGATGTGGCCAGGGAGCAATCAGCCCCAGCATTTT
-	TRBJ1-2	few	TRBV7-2	CASSLEHTGFYGYTF	TGTGCCAGCAGCTTAGAGCACACAGGATTCTATGGCTACACCTTC
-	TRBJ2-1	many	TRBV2	CASCREKRGNEQFF	TGTGCCAGCTGCCGGGAGAAAAGGGGCAATGAGCAGTTCTTC
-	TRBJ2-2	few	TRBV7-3	CASSLSAYTGELFF	TGTGCCAGCAGCTTATCGGCATACACCGGGGAGCTGTTTTTT
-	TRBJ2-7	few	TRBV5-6	CASSLGLQRGFYEQYF	TGTGCCAGCAGCTTGGGACTACAGAGGGGGTTCTACGAGCAGTACTTC
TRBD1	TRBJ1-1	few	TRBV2	CASSINRGLPFF	TGTGCCAGCAGTATAAACAGGGGACTACCTTTCTTT
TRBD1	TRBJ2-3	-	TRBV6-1	CASRVSGGDTQYF	TGTGCCAGCAGAGTTTCAGGGGGAGATACGCAGTATTTT
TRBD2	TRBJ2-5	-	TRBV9	CASSVSPRLAEKETQYF	TGTGCCAGCAGCGTATCCCCCCGACTAGCGGAGAAAGAGACCCAATACTTC
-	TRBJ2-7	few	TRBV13	CASSRSEAYEQYF	TGTGCCAGCAGCCGGAGCGAGGCCTACGAGCAGTACTTC
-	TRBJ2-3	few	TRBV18	CASSQTTATDTQYF	TGTGCCAGCTCCCAGACCACCGCCACAGATACGCAGTATTTT
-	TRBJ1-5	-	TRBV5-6	CASSSRTGNQPQHF	TGTGCCAGCAGCTCGAGGACGGGTAATCAGCCCCAGCATTTT
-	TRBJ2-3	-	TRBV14	CASSQDLVSFGGTDTQYF	TGTGCCAGCAGCCAAGACTTGGTTTCCTTTGGCGGCACAGATACGCAGTATTTT
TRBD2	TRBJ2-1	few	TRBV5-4	CASSKGTSGRGNEQFF	TGTGCCAGCAGCAAAGGGACTAGCGGGAGGGGGAATGAGCAGTTCTTC
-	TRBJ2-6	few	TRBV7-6	CASSLGAGANVLTF	TGTGCCAGCAGCTTAGGAGCGGGGGCCAACGTCCTGACTTTC
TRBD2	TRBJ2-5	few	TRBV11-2	CASSFGTSGQETQYF	TGTGCCAGCAGCTTCGGGACTAGCGGGCAAGAGACCCAGTACTTC
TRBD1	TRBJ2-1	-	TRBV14	CASSQRQGYIRRWEQFF	TGTGCCAGCAGCCAGAGACAGGGGTATATCCGGAGATGGGAGCAGTTCTTC
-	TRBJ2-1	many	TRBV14	CASSFVGHEQFF	TGTGCCAGCTCATTCGTGGGGCATGAGCAGTTCTTC
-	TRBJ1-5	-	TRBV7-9	CASSRTSNQPQHF	TGTGCCAGCAGCCGAACGAGCAATCAGCCCCAGCATTTT
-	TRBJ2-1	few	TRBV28	CASSELAKSYNEQFF	TGTGCCAGCAGCGAACTAGCCAAGTCCTACAATGAGCAGTTCTTC
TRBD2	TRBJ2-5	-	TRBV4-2	CASSPQGREGQETQYF	TGTGCCAGCAGCCCGCAGGGGCGGGAGGGACAAGAGACCCAGTACTTC
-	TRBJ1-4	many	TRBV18	CASSPTSSEKLFF	TGTGCCAGCTCACCAACTTCGAGTGAAAAACTGTTTTTT
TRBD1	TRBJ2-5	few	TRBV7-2	CASRAGQEPVGTQYF	TGTGCCAGCAGGGCCGGACAGGAGCCGGTCGGGACCCAGTACTTC
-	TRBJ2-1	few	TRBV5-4	CASSLDASSYNEQFF	TGTGCCAGCAGCTTAGACGCGAGCTCCTACAATGAGCAGTTCTTC
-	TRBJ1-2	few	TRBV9	CASSRSTWDYGYTF	TGTGCCAGCAGCCGTAGTACCTGGGACTATGGCTACACCTTC
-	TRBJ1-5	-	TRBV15	CATSRDWGGSQPQHF	TGTGCCACCAGCAGAGATTGGGGAGGCTCTCAGCCCCAGCATTTT
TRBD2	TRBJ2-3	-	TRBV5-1	CASSGLAGVYADTQYF	TGCGCCAGCAGCGGACTAGCGGGAGTGTACGCAGATACGCAGTATTTT
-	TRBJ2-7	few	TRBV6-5	CASSYDRYYEQYF	TGTGCCAGCAGCTACGACAGATACTACGAGCAGTACTTC
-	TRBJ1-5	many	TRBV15	CATANRVLTVPNQPQHF	TGTGCCACCGCGAATCGGGTTTTAACAGTTCCCAATCAGCCCCAGCATTTT
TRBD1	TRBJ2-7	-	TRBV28	CASRTGQGNNEQYF	TGTGCCAGCAGAACGGGACAGGGCAACAACGAGCAGTACTTC
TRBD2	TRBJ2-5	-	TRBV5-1	CASSVQTSAETQYF	TGCGCCAGCAGCGTACAGACTAGCGCAGAGACCCAGTACTTC
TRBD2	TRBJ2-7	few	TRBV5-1	CASSLVTSGTGEQYF	TGCGCCAGCAGCTTGGTGACTAGCGGGACGGGCGAGCAGTACTTC
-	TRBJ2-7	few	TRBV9	CASSLRALPPYEQYF	TGTGCCAGCAGCCTCAGAGCCCTACCACCCTACGAGCAGTACTTC
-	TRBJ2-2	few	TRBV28	CASSIGLARDGLELFF	TGTGCCAGCAGTATAGGCCTCGCGCGGGACGGGCTGGAGCTGTTTTTT
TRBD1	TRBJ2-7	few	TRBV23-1	CASSQSPRDRVLREECYEQYF	TGCGCCAGCAGTCAATCCCCCCGGGACAGGGTATTGCGGGAAGAGTGCTACGAGCAGTACTTC
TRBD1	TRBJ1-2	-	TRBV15	CATSVRGQVYGYTF	TGTGCCACCAGCGTGAGGGGGCAGGTCTATGGCTACACCTTC
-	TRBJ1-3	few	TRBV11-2	CASSSDLRNTIYF	TGTGCCAGCAGCTCCGACCTCAGAAACACCATATATTTT
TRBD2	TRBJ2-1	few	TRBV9	CASSVAVSGSNEQFF	TGTGCCAGCAGCGTAGCGGTTAGCGGGAGCAATGAGCAGTTCTTC
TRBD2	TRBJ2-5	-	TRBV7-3	CASSPTSGSGETQYF	TGTGCCAGCAGCCCGACTAGCGGGAGCGGGGAGACCCAGTACTTC